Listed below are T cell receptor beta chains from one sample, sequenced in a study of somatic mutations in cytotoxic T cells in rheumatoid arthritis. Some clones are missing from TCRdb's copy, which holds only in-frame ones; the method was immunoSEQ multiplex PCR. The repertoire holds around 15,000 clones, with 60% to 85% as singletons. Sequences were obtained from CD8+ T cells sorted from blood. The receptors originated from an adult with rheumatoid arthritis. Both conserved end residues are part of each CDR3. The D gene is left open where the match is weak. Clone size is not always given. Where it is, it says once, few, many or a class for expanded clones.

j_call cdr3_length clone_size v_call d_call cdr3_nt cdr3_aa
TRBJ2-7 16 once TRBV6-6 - TGTGCCAGCAGTTACTCGAAAATGACAGGAGACTACGAGCAGTACTTC CASSYSKMTGDYEQYF
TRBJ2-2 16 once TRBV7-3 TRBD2 TGTGCCAGCAGCTTACGTAGCGGGGGAATGGCCGGGGAGCTGTTTTTT CASSLRSGGMAGELFF
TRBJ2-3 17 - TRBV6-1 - TGTGCCAGCAGTGAAGGCTGGGGGGCCCTTAGCACAGATACGCAGTATTTT CASSEGWGALSTDTQYF
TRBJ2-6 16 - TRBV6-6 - TGTGCCAGCAGTTACGTCAGAAACTCTGGGGCCAACGTCCTGACTTTC CASSYVRNSGANVLTF
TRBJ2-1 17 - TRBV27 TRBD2 TGTGCCAGCAGTCCCATTCCCTTAGCGGGGGATTACAATGAGCAGTTCTTC CASSPIPLAGDYNEQFF
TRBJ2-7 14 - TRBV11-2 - TGTGCCAGCTCCAGTACAGGGCTCATCTCCGAGCAGTACTTC CASSSTGLISEQYF
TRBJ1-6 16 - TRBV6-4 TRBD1 TGTGCCAGCAGTTCCGTGACAGGGGCGGCAAGTTCACCCCTCCACTTT CASSSVTGAASSPLHF
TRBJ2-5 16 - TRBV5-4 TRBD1 TGTGCCAGCAGCTTAGTAGGGGGCGTGGACCAAGAGACCCAGTACTTC CASSLVGGVDQETQYF
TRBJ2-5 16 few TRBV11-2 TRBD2 TGTGCCAGCAGCCCTCCCGGAGCGGGGGGGAGGGAGACCCAGTACTTC CASSPPGAGGRETQYF
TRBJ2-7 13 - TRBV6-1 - TGTGCCGCGGGGAGCGGAGTCTCCTACGAGCAGTACTTC CAAGSGVSYEQYF
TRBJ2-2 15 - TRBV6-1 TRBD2 TGTGCCAGCAGTGCGCTAGCGGGTTCCACCGGGGAGCTGTTTTTT CASSALAGSTGELFF
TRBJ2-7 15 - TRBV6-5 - TGTGCCAGCAGTTACGGGGACACCCCATCCTACGAGCAGTACTTC CASSYGDTPSYEQYF
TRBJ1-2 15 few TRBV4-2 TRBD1 TGTGCCAGCAGCCATGAACAGGGGGCAAGATATGGCTACACCTTC CASSHEQGARYGYTF
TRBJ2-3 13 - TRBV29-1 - TGCAGCGTTGAGCCCGGGGGGCCAGATACGCAGTATTTT CSVEPGGPDTQYF
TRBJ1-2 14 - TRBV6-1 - TGTGCCAGCAGTGGGGGCAGCGAAGCGGATGGCTACACCTTC CASSGGSEADGYTF
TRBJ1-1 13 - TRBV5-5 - TGTGCCAGCAGCTTGGGGGACGGAACAGAAGCTTTCTTT CASSLGDGTEAFF
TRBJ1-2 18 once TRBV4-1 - TGCGCCAGCAGCCAAGATAATTCCCTCAGGGCGGGGAACTATGGCTACACCTTC CASSQDNSLRAGNYGYTF
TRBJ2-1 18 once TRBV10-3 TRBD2 TGTGCCATCAGTGAGTCAATGACACTAGCGGGGGGTTACAATGAGCAGTTCTTC CAISESMTLAGGYNEQFF
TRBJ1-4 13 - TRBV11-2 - TGTGCCAGCAGCCTCGGGGGGAATGAAAAACTGTTTTTT CASSLGGNEKLFF
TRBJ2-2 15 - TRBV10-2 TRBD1 TGCGCCAGCAGATGGACAGGGGGAGATACCGGGGAGCTGTTTTTT CASRWTGGDTGELFF
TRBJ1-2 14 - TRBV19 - TGTGCCAGTAGGGCGACGGGTGAAAACTATGGCTACACCTTC CASRATGENYGYTF
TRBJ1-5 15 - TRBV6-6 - TGTGCCAGCAGTTACCTGGGGGGCGCCAATCAGCCCCAGCATTTT CASSYLGGANQPQHF
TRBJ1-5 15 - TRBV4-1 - TGCGCCAGCAGCCAACGGACGGATAGCAATCAGCCCCAGCATTTT CASSQRTDSNQPQHF
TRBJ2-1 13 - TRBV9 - TGTGCCAGCAGCGCCTCCACAGGGTTTGAGCAGTTCTTC CASSASTGFEQFF
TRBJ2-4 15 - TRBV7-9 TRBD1 TGTGCCAGCAGAACGACCCCGGGACAGTTAAACATTCAGTACTTC CASRTTPGQLNIQYF
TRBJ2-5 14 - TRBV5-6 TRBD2 TGTGCCAGCCAACTAGCGGGGGGGCGAGAGACCCAGTACTTC CASQLAGGRETQYF
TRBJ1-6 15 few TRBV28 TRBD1 TGTGCCAGCAGTTCGGGACAGGGGGATAATTCACCCCTCCACTTT CASSSGQGDNSPLHF